This TCR beta chain was obtained from a study of control samples from healthy donors and cancer patients. Some clones are missing from TCRdb's copy, which holds only in-frame ones; the method was immunoSEQ multiplex PCR. The sample has hundreds of thousands of clones; 80% to 95% are singletons. The CDR3 covers 16 residues. Germline lookup yields CDR1 SGHVS and CDR2 FQNEAQ. The V gene lost 2 bases and the J gene lost 0 bases, with 11 bases spanning the gap. The clonotype originates from a man aged 35-49 years with head and neck cancer. The chain combines TRBV7-8 with TRBJ1-3, with D uncertain. What was sequenced was PBMCs. DNA for the CDR3: TGTGCCAGCAGCTTAATGCAGGCCCTCTCTGGAAACACCATATATTTT. Its protein is CASSLMQALSGNTIYF.